Each of the 13 T cell receptor beta chains below was sequenced from the same sample in a study of cytomegalovirus exposure and HLA in healthy donors. Researchers ran the PCR with 60 Vbeta and 13 Jbeta primers. The method was immunoSEQ multiplex PCR; TCRdb's version includes in-frame clones alone and lacks a portion of them. The sample consists of roughly 110,000 clones, about 80% of them appearing once. Material for sequencing was PBMCs. The receptors here all came from a female donor in good health and CMV-seronegative.

This clone was counted between two and nine times. The gene calls are TRBV19 and TRBJ1-1; 7 bases are shared with TRBD1. The CDR3 contains 15 residues. Germline values: CDR1 LNHDA, CDR2 SQIVND (reference sequence). The V gene end was trimmed by 7 bases and the J gene end by 2 bases; junction bases not matched to a gene: 10. The CDR3 loop is CASKRTTGLNTEAFF. In DNA, the CDR3 is TGTGCCAGTAAGCGGACGACAGGGCTTAACACTGAAGCTTTCTTT.

The chain is built from TRBV7-3 and TRBJ2-2, with 8 bases identical to TRBD1. The CDR3 has 16 amino acids. With 4 bases clipped from V and 2 bases from J, the junction kept 6 bases outside the gene matches. Germline CDR1 SGHTA, CDR2 FQGTGA. The CDR3 DNA sequence: TGTGCCAGCAGCTCCGCGGGACAGGTAAACACCGGGGAGCTGTTTTTT. Encoded protein: CASSSAGQVNTGELFF.

The rearrangement uses TRBV2 and TRBJ2-1, with a weak D call TRBD2 (5 bases). Trimming removed 4 bases at V and 4 bases at J, with 11 bases between. The V gene's germline CDR1 is SNHLY and CDR2 FYNNEI. This CDR3 has 14 residues. The CDR3 coding sequence is TGTGCCAGCAGTGTGGAGGTCGTTTACAATGAGCAGTTCTTC. Translation gives CASSVEVVYNEQFF.

This sequence joins TRBV6-1 and TRBJ1-5, with 7 bases lining up with TRBD1. The CDR3 runs to 14 residues. Looked up from germline, CDR1 is MNHNS and CDR2 is SASEGT. J gave up 6 bases and V 5 bases, and 7 bases lay outside the gene matches. The CDR3 DNA follows: TGTGCCAGCAGTTCAGACAGGGAGATTCAGCCCCAGCATTTT. Its translation is CASSSDREIQPQHF.

This clone was seen just once. The V call is TRBV6-5, the J call TRBJ2-3; TRBD2 matches at 7 bases. The length of the CDR3 is 13 residues. V was pared by 8 bases and J by 2 bases, with 4 bases of the junction left unmatched. CDR1 is MNHEY, CDR2 SVGAGI, per germline. In nucleotides, the CDR3 is TGTGCCAGCTTCGGGGGGTTCACAGATACGCAGTATTTT. This gives the protein CASFGGFTDTQYF.

This chain uses TRBV7-9 with TRBJ1-3, with 9 bases aligning to TRBD1. Trimming cost V 1 base and J 11 bases; bases outside gene matches: 9. Germline V CDR1 and CDR2: SEHNR, FQNEAQ (reference sequence). This CDR3 has 15 amino acids. The CDR3, as DNA: TGTGCCAGCAGCTTAGGGGACAGGGCCGCGGTCGCCATATATTTT. This encodes CASSLGDRAAVAIYF.

The chain carries TRBV2 and TRBJ2-1; 9 bases align to TRBD2. Germline V lookup: CDR1 SNHLY, CDR2 FYNNEI. The CDR3 spans 15 residues. V gave up 7 bases and J gave up 7 bases; unmatched junction bases: 11. CDR3 sequence reads: CASTGAGGPWNEQFF. The CDR3 DNA sequence: TGTGCCAGCACTGGGGCGGGGGGGCCATGGAATGAGCAGTTCTTC.

V usage is TRBV19 and J usage is TRBJ1-1; tentatively, D is TRBD1 (5 bases). The V end lost 4 bases, the J end lost 5 bases, and 11 bases lay between the germline ends. This CDR3 has 13 amino acids. Germline V gives CDR1 LNHDA, CDR2 SQIVND (reference sequence). CDR3 residues: CASSTGGGTEAFF. CDR3 in DNA: TGTGCCAGTAGTACGGGGGGAGGGACTGAAGCTTTCTTT.

The J gene is TRBJ1-5, the V gene TRBV27; no firm D call. Per the germline V gene, CDR1 is MNHEY and CDR2 is SMNVEV (reference sequence). The germline V and J ends were trimmed by 10 bases and 5 bases, with 15 bases remaining between them. The CDR3 is made up of 13 amino acids. The CDR3 spells CATENQVYQPQHF. The CDR3 bases are TGTGCCACAGAGAATCAGGTTTATCAGCCCCAGCATTTT.

V usage is TRBV2 and J usage is TRBJ1-4; D uncertain. Germline assignment: CDR1 SNHLY and CDR2 FYNNEI. Trimming took 3 bases from V and 8 from J, leaving 10 bases between them. This CDR3 region has 13 residues. The CDR3 bases are TGTGCCAGCAGTGACAGTTTCGCCGAAAAACTGTTTTTT. It yields the protein CASSDSFAEKLFF.

This clone was observed once. The gene calls are TRBV12-5 and TRBJ2-1, with D maybe TRBD2 (6 bases). Germline CDR1 LGHNT, CDR2 FRNRAP. Trimming left V 1 base short and J 0 bases short, with 28 bases between. The CDR3 length is 22 residues. The CDR3 sequence: CASGLDSWRRDSHLSSYNEQFF. The DNA of the CDR3 is TGTGCTAGTGGTTTGGACTCCTGGAGGAGGGACTCACATTTGAGCTCCTACAATGAGCAGTTCTTC. The variable domain in full, completed from reference TRBV12-5 and TRBJ2-1, reads DARVTQTPRHKVTEMGQEVTMRCQPILGHNTVFWYRQTMMQGLELLAYFRNRAPLDDSGMPKDRFSAEMPDATLATLKIQPSEPRDSAVYFCASGLDSWRRDSHLSSYNEQFFGPGTRLTVL.

This sequence joins TRBV5-1 and TRBJ1-2; weak D call: TRBD1 (6 bases). This CDR3 spans 13 amino acids. The germline V gene has CDR1 SGHRS and CDR2 YFSETQ. V lost 0 bases and J 7 bases, leaving 10 bases between the germline ends. CDR3 protein: CASSLGQAAGYTF. CDR3 in DNA: TGCGCCAGCAGCTTGGGACAGGCGGCTGGCTACACCTTC.

V is TRBV5-1 and J is TRBJ2-5; 10 bases line up with TRBD2. The CDR3 is 15 residues long. From germline, CDR1 is SGHRS and CDR2 YFSETQ. Trimming took 0 bases from V and 5 from J; bases not matched to a gene: 4. In DNA, the CDR3 is TGCGCCAGCAGCTTGGTTAGCGGGGGGCAGGAGACCCAGTACTTC. It translates to CASSLVSGGQETQYF. The full variable domain, completed using reference TRBV5-1 and TRBJ2-5, is KAGVTQTPRYLIKTRGQQVTLSCSPISGHRSVSWYQQTPGQGLQFLFEYFSETQRNKGNFPGRFSGRQFSNSRSEMNVSTLELGDSALYLCASSLVSGGQETQYFGPGTRLLVL.